This TCR beta chain was captured by sequencing in a study of CD8+CD57+ T cells in acquired aplastic anemia. The CDR3 sequence is 15 residues long. Trimming removed 5 bases from V and 3 bases from J; junction bases left unmatched: 7. CDR1 is SEHNR, CDR2 FQNEAQ, per germline (reference sequence). This clonotype came up a few times. All sequencing subjects had displayed CD8+CD57+ cell expansion on flow cytometry. TCR beta VDJ and CDR3 were profiled, and genomic DNA was the template. TCRdb recomputed calls from the reads with MiXCR, one row per CDR3 protein. The sample has roughly 61,000 distinct CDR3 sequences; roughly 60% are singletons.

This chain connects TRBV7-9 to TRBJ1-2, with 9 bases aligning to TRBD1. The receptor's source is a human donor with aplastic anemia. Source material: sorted CD4+, CD8+, or CD8+CD57+ T cells (not recorded which) from PBMCs. The CDR3 nucleotides read TGTGCCAGCAGCCCGGGGACAGGGTCTCACTATGGCTACACCTTC. Protein product: CASSPGTGSHYGYTF. The full variable domain, its missing parts supplied by reference TRBV7-9 and TRBJ1-2, is DTGVSQNPRHKITKRGQNVTFRCDPISEHNRLYWYRQTLGQGPEFLTYFQNEAQLEKSRLLSDRFSAERPKGSFSTLEIQRTEQGDSAMYLCASSPGTGSHYGYTFGSGTRLTVV.